This T cell receptor (beta chain) was recorded in a study of cytomegalovirus exposure and HLA in healthy donors. Study findings and constraints: Previous analysis showed most TCR beta V segments were productive about 87% or about 30% of the time. Sequencing likely generated an artifact that appeared as a cluster of highly shared sequence variants.

There are 15 residues in the CDR3. V was pared by 4 bases and J by 7 bases, with 16 bases between. Germline V lookup: CDR1 SGHTA, CDR2 FQGNSA. To note about this clone: Its antigen is not known.

Researchers ran the PCR with 60 Vbeta and 13 Jbeta primers. In the original processing: There were around 80 million unique TCR beta chains by a later count, and about 12 million of them were shared. Sequencing used immunoSEQ multiplex PCR; TCRdb keeps in-frame clones, though not all of them. The V and J calls and clone size are taken from that table; D and trimming were inferred from the DNA. This sample carries around 130,000 clones, 80% to 90% of them seen once, and the ten largest clones take approximately 2.4%. The chain recombines TRBV7-2 with TRBJ2-2, with a tentative D call TRBD2 (6 bases). The source material was PBMCs. The sequence was collected from a man in his fifties or sixties in good health and CMV-seronegative. CDR3 bases: TGTGCCAGCAGCTCCCTGGGAGGATGGGACGGGGAGCTGTTTTTT. Translated: CASSSLGGWDGELFF.